Below are 26 T cell receptor beta chains sequenced from a single sample in a study of cytomegalovirus exposure and HLA in healthy donors. Primers included in the PCR were 60 Vbeta and 13 Jbeta primers. The method was immunoSEQ multiplex PCR; TCRdb's version includes in-frame clones alone and lacks a portion of them. The sample records about 89,000 clones, 76% being singletons. Sample: PBMCs. The receptors derive from a male donor in good health and CMV-seronegative.

This clone was observed once. The chain employs TRBV6-1 and TRBJ1-5; D uncertain. V was shortened by 0 bases and J by 7 bases, with 19 bases between the two germline ends. Germline CDR1 MNHNS, CDR2 SASEGT. The CDR3 covers 17 residues. The CDR3 DNA reads as TGTGCCAGCAGTGAAGCGGCCATAAGTCCCTCCGGGCAGCCCCAGCATTTT. It is translated as CASSEAAISPSGQPQHF.

This clone was found a few times. The V call is TRBV19, the J call TRBJ2-1, with 12 bases matching TRBD2. Losses at the gene ends were 3 bases for V and 9 bases for J; bases not matched to a gene: 6. The CDR3 contains 15 residues. Germline assignment: CDR1 LNHDA and CDR2 SQIVND (reference sequence). For the CDR3, the DNA is TGTGCCAGTAGTATTCTGACTAGCGGGGGCGGTGAGCAGTTCTTC. This encodes CASSILTSGGGEQFF.

The gene calls are TRBV9 and TRBJ1-2, with 7 bases that match TRBD1. The CDR3 length is 15 residues. V trimming: 3 bases; J trimming: 6 bases; junction bases outside the gene matches: 11. Germline V gene lookup returns CDR1 SGDLS and CDR2 YYNGEE. In DNA, the CDR3 is TGTGCCAGCAGCGAGATTCTGACAGGGAACGATGGCTACACCTTC. This gives the protein CASSEILTGNDGYTF.

The chain couples TRBV4-1 to TRBJ2-7; 8 nucleotides line up with TRBD1. The CDR3 consists of 16 residues. V lost 0 bases and J lost 1; bases outside the gene matches: 5. Per the germline V gene, CDR1 is MGHRA and CDR2 is YSYEKL. CDR3 sequence: CASSQDRTGRSYEQYF. In DNA form, the CDR3 reads TGCGCCAGCAGCCAAGATCGGACAGGGAGATCCTACGAGCAGTACTTC.

V is TRBV4-3 and J is TRBJ1-1, with D maybe TRBD1 (6 bases). The length of the CDR3 is 12 residues. V lost 5 bases and J 8 bases, leaving 12 bases between the germline ends. The germline V gene encodes CDR1 LGHNA and CDR2 YSLEER. The CDR3 bases are TGCGCCAGCAGCTACGAGGGGACAGAAGCTTTCTTT. Its translation is CASSYEGTEAFF.

This clone has just a few counts. The CDR3 sequence: CASMLLKGGYQPQHF. In nucleotides, the CDR3 is TGTGCCAGCATGCTATTAAAAGGAGGGTATCAGCCCCAGCATTTT. The V call is TRBV6-5, the J call TRBJ1-5; D is unclear. Trimming removed 7 bases at V and 5 bases at J, with 18 bases between. Germline lookup yields CDR1 MNHEY and CDR2 SVGAGI. CDR3 length equals 15 residues.

The rearrangement joins TRBV2 to TRBJ2-3, with 12 bases that match TRBD2. The CDR3 consists of 14 residues. V was pared by 9 bases and J by 4 bases, with 5 bases of the junction left unmatched. CDR1 SNHLY and CDR2 FYNNEI come from the germline V gene. CDR3 residues: CARTSGSKADTQYF. The CDR3 DNA reads TGTGCCAGGACTAGCGGGAGCAAGGCAGATACGCAGTATTTT. Together with reference TRBV2 and TRBJ2-3, the CDR3 gives the full variable domain: EPEVTQTPSHQVTQMGQEVILRCVPISNHLYFYWYRQILGQKVEFLVSFYNNEISEKSEIFDDQFSVERPDGSNFTLKIRSTKLEDSAMYFCARTSGSKADTQYFGPGTRLTVL.

This chain links TRBV11-2 with TRBJ2-2; 9 positions agree with TRBD1. From germline, CDR1 is SGHAT and CDR2 FQNNGV. Trimming took 5 bases from V and 1 from J; bases not matched to a gene: 14. The CDR3 length is 19 residues. This chain's CDR3 is CASSAGLGQGRGNTGELFF. The DNA of the CDR3 is TGTGCCAGCAGCGCGGGACTTGGACAGGGGAGAGGGAACACCGGGGAGCTGTTTTTT.

V usage is TRBV4-1 and J usage is TRBJ2-7; D not resolved. V was cut by 4 bases and J by 3 bases, with 10 bases left in between. The CDR3 is made up of 13 amino acids. The germline V gene has CDR1 MGHRA and CDR2 YSYEKL. The CDR3 sequence is CASSLAQNYEQYF. CDR3 DNA: TGCGCCAGCAGCCTTGCACAGAACTACGAGCAGTACTTC.

The chain recombines TRBV4-3 with TRBJ1-2, with 10 bases fitting TRBD1. In germline, CDR1 is LGHNA, CDR2 YSLEER. CDR3 size: 14 residues. V lost 3 bases and J lost 8; bases outside the gene matches: 6. The CDR3 sequence: CASSQHGTGAGYTF. CDR3 sequence (DNA): TGCGCCAGCAGCCAGCACGGGACAGGGGCCGGCTACACCTTC.

The V and J genes are TRBV29-1 and TRBJ2-3, with D perhaps TRBD1 (6 bases). The ends were cut back, 1 base at V and 4 bases at J, with 18 bases in the middle. The CDR3 is made up of 16 amino acids. Per germline, CDR1 SQVTM and CDR2 ANQGSEA. The CDR3, as DNA: TGCAGCGTTGAAGTACCCTACCTCAGGGGATCAGATACGCAGTATTTT. It translates to CSVEVPYLRGSDTQYF.

The chain recombines TRBV6-5 with TRBJ1-1, with 8 nucleotides matching TRBD1. V shed 5 bases and J 4 bases; nucleotides not matched to a gene: 6. Germline CDR1 is MNHEY and CDR2 is SVGAGI. This CDR3 has 14 amino acids. This CDR3 reads CASSPQDRATEAFF. For the CDR3, the DNA is TGTGCCAGCAGTCCGCAGGACAGGGCCACTGAAGCTTTCTTT.

This clone was seen more than once but under ten times. J is TRBJ2-1 and V is TRBV10-2, with 7 bases aligning to TRBD2. CDR1 is WSHSY, CDR2 SAAADI, per germline. With V trimmed by 5 bases and J by 6 bases, 7 bases remained unmatched. The length of the CDR3 is 14 residues. The DNA of the CDR3 is TGCGCCAGCAGTCCCAGGACTAGATTCAATGAGCAGTTCTTC. Protein sequence: CASSPRTRFNEQFF.

The rearrangement joins TRBV25-1 to TRBJ1-1; D is uncertain. In germline, CDR1 is MGHDK, CDR2 SYGVNS. Trimming took 4 bases from V and 1 from J, leaving 13 bases between them. CDR3 length: 15 residues. The CDR3: CASSVPGNKNTEAFF. The CDR3 coding sequence is TGTGCCAGCAGTGTCCCCGGGAATAAGAACACTGAAGCTTTCTTT. Full variable domain (remainder filled in from reference TRBV25-1 and TRBJ1-1): EADIYQTPRYLVIGTGKKITLECSQTMGHDKMYWYQQDPGMELHLIHYSYGVNSTEKGDLSSESTVSRIRTEHFPLTLESARPSHTSQYLCASSVPGNKNTEAFFGQGTRLTVV.

The CDR3 spells CASSLARGQSSGNTIYF. In DNA form, the CDR3 reads TGTGCCAGCAGCTTAGCTAGAGGACAGTCTTCTGGAAACACCATATATTTT. The chain couples TRBV7-9 to TRBJ1-3, with a weak D call TRBD1 (6 bases). The CDR3 consists of 17 residues. Trimming took 0 bases from V and 1 from J, leaving 13 bases between them. The V gene's germline CDR1 is SEHNR and CDR2 FQNEAQ (reference sequence). Filled out from reference TRBV7-9 and TRBJ1-3, the complete variable domain reads DTGVSQNPRHKITKRGQNVTFRCDPISEHNRLYWYRQTLGQGPEFLTYFQNEAQLEKSRLLSDRFSAERPKGSFSTLEIQRTEQGDSAMYLCASSLARGQSSGNTIYFGEGSWLTVV.

Comments on this clone: The junction does not match germline at one end; this may be a read error. The chain employs TRBV30 and TRBJ2-4; 12 bases line up with TRBD2. Per the germline V gene, CDR1 is GTSNPN and CDR2 is SVGIG (reference sequence). The CDR3 runs 17 residues. CDR3 DNA: TGTGCCTGGAGCGCTAGCGGGGGGGCCGGAGCCAAAAACAGTCAGTACTTC. Translated: CAWSASGGAGAKNSQYF.

A few counts support this clone. The sample carries other DNA sequences with the same CDR3. The chain combines TRBV7-2 with TRBJ2-7, with D uncertain. The CDR3 is 15 residues long. V lost 1 base and J lost 0, with 10 bases in between. From germline, CDR1 is SGHTA and CDR2 FQGNSA. CDR3 in amino acids: CASSLGRGSSYEQYF. The CDR3 DNA reads TGTGCCAGCAGCTTAGGCCGTGGCAGCTCCTACGAGCAGTACTTC.

The gene calls are TRBV5-6 and TRBJ2-7, with TRBD2 matching 7 bases. V trimming: 4 bases; J trimming: 0 bases; junction bases outside the gene matches: 13. This CDR3 contains 17 residues. Germline CDR1 is SGHDT and CDR2 is YYEEEE. CDR3 protein: CASSPLGGGDLSYEQYF. The CDR3 nucleotides are TGTGCCAGCAGCCCATTGGGGGGGGGAGACCTCTCCTACGAGCAGTACTTC.

The V gene is TRBV4-3, the J gene TRBJ1-2; D gene uncertain. The CDR3 contains 13 residues. Trimming removed 5 bases from V and 8 bases from J, with 15 bases in between. The germline V gene has CDR1 LGHNA and CDR2 YSLEER. The CDR3 protein is CASSWKGLGGYTF. DNA of the CDR3: TGCGCCAGCAGCTGGAAAGGTTTGGGCGGCTACACCTTC.

The chain uses TRBV6-1 and TRBJ1-6, with no clear D. Trimming left V 3 bases short and J 6 bases short, with 15 bases between. This CDR3 spans 16 amino acids. Germline V lookup: CDR1 MNHNS, CDR2 SASEGT. For the CDR3, the DNA is TGTGCCAGCAGTGATAGGTTACCCCGCGGTAATTCACCCCTCCACTTT. Amino acid sequence: CASSDRLPRGNSPLHF.

This chain links TRBV4-3 with TRBJ2-1; TRBD2 might be the D (6 bases). Germline loops: CDR1 LGHNA, CDR2 YSLEER. Trimming removed 0 bases from V and 7 bases from J, with 22 bases in between. This CDR3 is built from 18 residues. CDR3 residues: CASSQEGYGGAGRNEQFF. DNA for the CDR3: TGCGCCAGCAGCCAAGAAGGTTACGGGGGAGCTGGTCGTAATGAGCAGTTCTTC.

This clone was detected ten times or more. V and J are TRBV4-3 and TRBJ1-1; D unresolved. CDR3 size: 15 residues. CDR1 and CDR2 (germline): LGHNA, YSLEER. V was clipped by 1 base and J by 0 bases, with 9 bases between them. The CDR3 bases are TGCGCCAGCAGCCAAGTAGGAGCCTTGAACACTGAAGCTTTCTTT. Its translation: CASSQVGALNTEAFF.

The CDR3 region is CASSPVPGQPQHF. The CDR3 region has the DNA TGTGCCAGCAGCCCCGTGCCAGGTCAGCCCCAGCATTTT. V is TRBV9 and J is TRBJ1-5; D unresolved. V shed 4 bases and J shed 6 bases, with 11 bases lying between them. CDR3 length: 13 residues. Germline V gene lookup returns CDR1 SGDLS and CDR2 YYNGEE.

This clone was recorded a few times. The rearrangement uses TRBV19 and TRBJ1-4; D not certain. The CDR3 is 11 amino acids. CDR1 LNHDA and CDR2 SQIVND come from the germline V gene (reference sequence). Trimming took 5 bases from V and 10 from J, leaving 8 bases between them. The CDR3 protein is CASSSIGKLFF. In DNA, the CDR3 is TGTGCCAGTAGTTCTATCGGAAAACTGTTTTTT. The complete variable domain, with remaining parts taken from reference TRBV19 and TRBJ1-4, reads DGGITQSPKYLFRKEGQNVTLSCEQNLNHDAMYWYRQDPGQGLRLIYYSQIVNDFQKGDIAEGYSVSREKKESFPLTVTSAQKNPTAFYLCASSSIGKLFFGSGTQLSVL.

The genes are TRBV11-2 and TRBJ1-1, with D possibly matching TRBD1 (6 bases). The V gene lost 0 bases and the J gene lost 7 bases, with 12 bases spanning the gap. CDR3 length: 14 amino acids. CDR1 is SGHAT, CDR2 FQNNGV, per germline. As DNA, the CDR3 is TGTGCCAGCAGCTTAGATAGGTTACAGGGTGAAGCTTTCTTT. This sequence encodes CASSLDRLQGEAFF.

The V call is TRBV2, the J call TRBJ2-1; TRBD2 matches at 7 bases. The junction had 4 bases not matched to a gene; V was cut back by 8 bases and J by 6 bases. The CDR3 totals 12 residues. Per the germline V gene, CDR1 is SNHLY and CDR2 is FYNNEI. CDR3 DNA sequence: TGTGCCAGCTCCCCGGGGGGCAATGAGCAGTTCTTC. Translation gives CASSPGGNEQFF.